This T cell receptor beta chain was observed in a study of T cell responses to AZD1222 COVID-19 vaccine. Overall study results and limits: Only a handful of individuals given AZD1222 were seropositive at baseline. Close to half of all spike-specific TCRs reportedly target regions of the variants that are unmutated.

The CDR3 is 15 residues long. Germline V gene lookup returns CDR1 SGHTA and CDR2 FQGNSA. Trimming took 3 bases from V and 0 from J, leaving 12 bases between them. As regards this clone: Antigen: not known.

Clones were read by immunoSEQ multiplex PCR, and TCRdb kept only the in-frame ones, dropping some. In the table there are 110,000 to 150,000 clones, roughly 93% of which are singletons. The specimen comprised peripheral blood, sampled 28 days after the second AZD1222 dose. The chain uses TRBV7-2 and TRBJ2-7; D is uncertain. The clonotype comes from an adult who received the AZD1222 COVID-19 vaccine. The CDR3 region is CASSFRTLPSYEQYF. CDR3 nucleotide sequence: TGTGCCAGCAGCTTTCGGACGTTGCCCTCCTACGAGCAGTACTTC.